This T cell receptor (beta chain) was observed in a study of spatial heterogeneity in lung cancer. Each TCR cDNA molecule carried a unique molecular identifier. TCRdb reprocessed the 5' RACE reads with MiXCR, giving one entry per CDR3 protein. The table records around 2,500 distinct CDR3 sequences, around 29% of them present only once. Per the germline V gene, CDR1 is SQVTM and CDR2 is ANQGSEA. The V and J ends lost 8 bases and 3 bases respectively, with 13 bases between them. The CDR3 is 12 residues long. Time point indicated: blood at routine non-recurrence follow-up after resection. Whole RNA was taken from tumor, nontumor lung or frozen PBMC; it was then sequenced unsorted. This clonotype was seen more than once but under ten times. This beta chain is a stray read from a library made for alpha chains; its abundance is not meaningful.

Here the sequenced sample was PBMCs, taken at follow-up. This sequence originates from a male donor with early-stage non-small cell lung cancer. The chain couples TRBV29-1 to TRBJ2-5; either TRBD1 or TRBD2 may fit D (6 bases each). The CDR3 DNA follows: TGCAGCTCGGGGGCTCAGAAAGAGACCCAGTACTTC. Its translation: CSSGAQKETQYF.